Below, one T cell receptor beta chain is given with its context. Its antigen remains unknown. Other DNA sequences from this sample encode an identical CDR3 as well. This sample is part of a study of cytomegalovirus exposure and HLA in healthy donors. About the study: The study's early data release held tens of millions of unique TCRs from HLA-typed donors. Whole-study findings and limits: Researchers reported in a later analysis that common viral pathogens appeared linked to several top clusters.

Both 60 Vbeta primers and 13 Jbeta primers went into the PCR. Generated by immunoSEQ multiplex PCR, the TCRdb table keeps only in-frame clones and is missing some. This table has some 130,000 clones, around 73% appearing once. The receptor was derived from a man over 45 in good health and CMV-seronegative. Sequences were obtained from PBMCs.

The CDR3, as DNA: TGTGCCAGCAGCTTACCTAATCAGCCCCAGCATTTT. As protein: CASSLPNQPQHF. The chain joins TRBV7-9 to TRBJ1-5; D uncertain. V dropped 2 bases and J dropped 4 bases, with 3 bases sitting between them. Germline lookup yields CDR1 SEHNR and CDR2 FQNEAQ (reference sequence). This CDR3 is built from 12 residues.